The entry below describes one T cell receptor (beta chain). What it recognizes is unknown. Making TCR cDNA involved 5'RACE template switching, which added UMIs and a universal primer site. Each CDR3 protein gets one entry after TCRdb re-called the 5' RACE reads with MiXCR. Seen here are 310,000 or so distinct CDR3 sequences, roughly 3.5% observed once, and the top ten hold around 24%. The CDR3 is 15 amino acids. Germline V gene lookup returns CDR1 SGHAT and CDR2 FQNNGV. Between the trimmed V and J ends, which lost 4 bases and 0 bases, there was a span of 10 bases. The source of the sample is a study of T cells after yellow fever vaccination. General study findings and limits: Clonotypes found in both CD4 and CD8 compartments made up a small share. Abundant clonotypes (contaminants from the bulk population) could be present in FACS-sorted repertoires. Most clones from primary vaccination resurfaced after the booster (96% CD4, less than 90% CD8).

The material sequenced was PBMCs, taken on the day of the yellow fever booster vaccination. V and J are TRBV11-2 and TRBJ2-1; possible D gene TRBD2, 5 bases. The origin of this receptor is a man aged 18 to 30 who received the YFV17D yellow fever vaccine. CDR3 coding DNA: TGTGCCAGCAGCTCCGGGATTCCCTCCTACAATGAGCAGTTCTTC. It codes for CASSSGIPSYNEQFF.